The text below deals with one TCR beta chain. Sequencing was performed with immunoSEQ multiplex PCR; in TCRdb, only in-frame clones are kept and a portion is missing. The sample records about 97,000 clones, around 84% being singletons. This record belongs to a study of T cell responses to AZD1222 COVID-19 vaccine. Trimming at V came to 3 bases and at J to 8 bases, leaving 15 bases not matched to a gene. This CDR3 region has 17 residues. Germline CDR1 LGHNA, CDR2 YSLEER. The genes are TRBV4-3 and TRBJ2-1, with TRBD2 matching 8 bases. The source of this sequence is an adult in good health. The sample in question was peripheral blood, obtained on day 0 of AZD1222 vaccination. CDR3 amino acids: CASSHPPGGALWDEQFF. The CDR3 DNA is TGCGCCAGCAGCCATCCTCCCGGGGGGGCACTTTGGGATGAGCAGTTCTTC.